These 4 T cell receptor beta chains share one sample of origin, sequenced in a study of identifying expanded T cells in peripheral blood. Sequencing was performed with immunoSEQ multiplex PCR; in TCRdb, only in-frame clones are kept and a portion is missing. The data show 97,000 or so clones, around 88% seen once. Material: blood. All receptors come from a person aged 18 to 70 in good health.

The rearrangement uses TRBV6-5 and TRBJ2-2, with 7 bases identical to TRBD2. Losses at the gene ends were 10 bases for V and 7 bases for J; bases not matched to a gene: 12. This CDR3 is built from 14 residues. Germline V gene lookup returns CDR1 MNHEY and CDR2 SVGAGI. CDR3 in DNA: TGTGCCACCTCTGGGAGGGAAGTCAACGGGGAGCTGTTTTTT. It specifies CATSGREVNGELFF.

This clone was recorded once. Written as DNA, the CDR3 is TGTGCCAGCAGCCCGACAGGAGGAAACATTCAGTACTTC. It translates to CASSPTGGNIQYF. V and J are TRBV7-2 and TRBJ2-4, with D tentatively TRBD1 (6 bases). Germline CDR1 SGHTA, CDR2 FQGNSA. The length of the CDR3 is 13 residues. Trimming removed 5 bases from V and 6 bases from J, with 11 bases in between.

This clone showed up just once. The sample carries other DNA sequences with the same CDR3. This rearrangement joins TRBV7-2 to TRBJ2-1, with D tentatively TRBD2 (5 bases). V was trimmed by 0 bases and J by 1 base, leaving 7 bases between them. This CDR3 comprises 15 residues. Per germline, CDR1 SGHTA and CDR2 FQGNSA. CDR3 region: CASSLARGSYNEQFF. CDR3 DNA sequence: TGTGCCAGCAGCTTAGCTCGGGGATCCTACAATGAGCAGTTCTTC.

The chain is built from TRBV2 and TRBJ2-5; D not resolved. This CDR3 has 13 residues. V was pared by 7 bases and J by 2 bases, with 11 bases between. Per the germline V gene, CDR1 is SNHLY and CDR2 is FYNNEI. The CDR3 region is CASNMIRQETQYF. CDR3 bases: TGTGCCAGCAACATGATCAGGCAAGAGACCCAGTACTTC.